This T cell receptor (beta chain) was captured by sequencing in a study of cytomegalovirus exposure and HLA in healthy donors. This CDR3 has 14 residues. V gave up 6 bases and J gave up 4 bases, with 14 bases separating them. The V gene's germline CDR1 is MRHNA and CDR2 SNTAGT. For this clone: What it recognizes is unknown.

Use of 60 Vbeta and 13 Jbeta primers characterized the PCR. The table came from immunoSEQ multiplex PCR; TCRdb's copy has only in-frame clones and leaves some out. Its listing shows under 85,000 clones. Study-level findings and limits: It was in a later analysis that TCR association rates were seen to vary by HLA locus, highest for DRB1 and lowest for HLA-C. The classifier reportedly diagnosed cytomegalovirus status with high sensitivity and specificity. Among the sequence variants, a highly shared cluster was likely an artifact of sequencing. Later analysis associated a missense DCLRE1C variant with TCR beta V- and J-gene trimming.

This receptor was taken from a boy aged 5 to 17 in good health and CMV-seronegative. Sequencing was performed on PBMCs. The J gene is TRBJ2-3, the V gene TRBV6-4; no clear D. CDR3: CASSPSTQSDTQYF. As DNA, the CDR3 is TGTGCCAGCAGCCCTTCTACTCAATCAGATACGCAGTATTTT.